Below, 28 T cell receptor beta chains from the same sample are listed, as sequenced in a study of beta chain features in type 1 diabetes listed by TCRdb under 2018. Receptor amplification or capture employed the immunoSEQ multiplex PCR assay. The entire isolated RNA was reverse transcribed using the High Capacity cDNA Reverse Transcription Kit, and thus expressed TCRB transcripts were sequenced. The source is immuneACCESS, and TCRdb retained only in-frame sequences with V and J called. Part of the clones is not carried over; for the studies checked, unresolved V genes explain less than half of this, and the remainder is unexplained. Counted in this sample were some 410,000 clones; about 15% of them appeared once. Of the sample, about 0.034% falls within the top ten clones. Sequences were obtained from naive CD4+ T cells from blood. The sample's cell subset or site, from its label and the paper: true naive CD4+ T cells. The source of these receptors is a man younger than 40 in good health.

This clone came up a few times. The J gene is TRBJ1-1, the V gene TRBV18; D call uncertain. This CDR3 has 15 amino acids. Trimming shortened V by 0 bases and J by 4 bases, and 12 bases separated the two germline ends. Germline lookup yields CDR1 KGHSH and CDR2 LQKENI. CDR3 sequence reads: CASSPPTGFGTEAFF. The CDR3, as DNA: TGTGCCAGCTCACCACCAACCGGTTTTGGCACTGAAGCTTTCTTT.

This clone was picked up a small number of times. V gene TRBV9 combines with J gene TRBJ2-5, with D tentatively TRBD1 (6 bases). Per germline, CDR1 SGDLS and CDR2 YYNGEE. Trimming stripped 4 bases from V and 2 bases from J, with 15 bases between. The CDR3 totals 15 residues. The CDR3 DNA reads TGTGCCAGCAGCTTAACCGGGACAACACAAGAGACCCAGTACTTC. Protein product: CASSLTGTTQETQYF.

This clone was seen only a few times. The chain couples TRBV19 to TRBJ1-2; 8 nucleotides line up with TRBD1. The CDR3 length is 13 residues. V lost 7 bases to trimming and J lost 8 bases; unmatched junction nucleotides: 9. Per germline, CDR1 LNHDA and CDR2 SQIVND (reference sequence). The CDR3 sequence: CASTDRVREGYTF. CDR3 nucleotides: TGTGCCAGTACGGACAGGGTACGGGAAGGCTACACCTTC.

This clone was counted between two and nine times. This chain links TRBV6-5 with TRBJ2-5; 7 bases fit TRBD2. CDR1 MNHEY and CDR2 SVGAGI come from the germline V gene. There are 14 residues in the CDR3. With V trimmed by 6 bases and J by 2 bases, 6 bases remained unmatched. The CDR3 protein is CASSGPGLQETQYF. Written as DNA, the CDR3 is TGTGCCAGCAGCGGCCCGGGACTACAAGAGACCCAGTACTTC.

There are a few counts of this clone. The chain joins TRBV23-1 to TRBJ2-7; TRBD1 matches at 7 bases. TRBV23-1 is noted as an ORF with a role that remains uncertain. The trim removed 3 bases at V and 5 bases at J, leaving 4 bases unmatched. There are 13 residues in the CDR3. The CDR3 loop reads CASSQYDRDEQYF. The CDR3 DNA reads TGCGCCAGCAGTCAGTACGACAGGGACGAGCAGTACTTC.

This clone was counted only a few times. J is TRBJ2-2 and V is TRBV6-5; D may match TRBD1 or TRBD2 (5 bases each). V lost 2 bases to trimming and J lost 1 base, with 11 bases between them. CDR1 and CDR2 (germline): MNHEY, SVGAGI. This CDR3 comprises 16 residues. CDR3 nucleotide sequence: TGTGCCAGCAGTTACGAGGGACGGTTGAACACCGGGGAGCTGTTTTTT. It yields the protein CASSYEGRLNTGELFF.

The chain carries TRBV29-1 and TRBJ2-7; TRBD2 matches at 10 bases. Germline lookup yields CDR1 SQVTM and CDR2 ANQGSEA. Trimming cost V 4 bases and J 1 base; bases outside gene matches: 4. The length of the CDR3 is 14 residues. Here the CDR3 DNA reads TGCAGCGTTGGTACTAGCGGGGAGTCCTACGAGCAGTACTTC. Its translation is CSVGTSGESYEQYF.

This clone was seen more than once but under ten times. The rearrangement uses TRBV7-6 and TRBJ2-1, with D unresolved. CDR1 is SGHVS and CDR2 is FNYEAQ in the germline V gene. This CDR3 has 14 amino acids. V was pared by 4 bases and J by 3 bases, with 10 bases between. The CDR3 DNA follows: TGTGCCAGCAGCTCTCGACCGCTCTACAATGAGCAGTTCTTC. Protein product: CASSSRPLYNEQFF.

This clone was observed a few times. The V call is TRBV20-1, the J call TRBJ2-7; TRBD2 might be the D (6 bases). The CDR3 contains 10 residues. CDR1 and CDR2 (germline): DFQATT, SNEGSKA (reference sequence). V was clipped by 7 bases and J by 12 bases, with 16 bases between them. The CDR3 nucleotides are TGCAGTGTCCCCGGGACTCCGACGTACTTC. This codes for CSVPGTPTYF.

The gene calls are TRBV7-2 and TRBJ1-5, with D unclear. V was cut by 1 base and J by 6 bases, with 10 bases left in between. Germline CDR1 reads SGHTA; CDR2 reads FQGNSA. This CDR3 has 14 residues. CDR3 nucleotides: TGTGCCAGCAGCTTAGAAAGGGTTGGTCAGCCCCAGCATTTT. This codes for CASSLERVGQPQHF.

This clone was counted only a few times. The chain links TRBV29-1 to TRBJ2-1; 8 bases are shared with TRBD2. This CDR3 has 13 amino acids. CDR1 is SQVTM and CDR2 is ANQGSEA in the germline V gene. Unmatched junction bases numbered 5, after V lost 4 bases and J lost 6 bases. CDR3 loop: CSVGASGSNEQFF. The CDR3 nucleotides are TGCAGCGTTGGGGCTAGCGGGTCCAATGAGCAGTTCTTC.

The rearrangement links TRBV9 to TRBJ2-1; D is perhaps TRBD1 (5 bases). Germline V gene data show CDR1 as SGDLS and CDR2 as YYNGEE. The CDR3 is made up of 13 amino acids. V gave up 3 bases and J gave up 10 bases, with 14 bases separating them. The CDR3 nucleotides are TGTGCCAGCAGCGGGAAGGACAATCAGGAGCAGTTCTTC. Protein sequence: CASSGKDNQEQFF.

The rearrangement uses TRBV7-2 and TRBJ2-7; 7 positions match TRBD1. Germline V gene data show CDR1 as SGHTA and CDR2 as FQGNSA. The CDR3 is 14 amino acids. Trimming took 5 bases from V and 3 from J; bases not matched to a gene: 7. CDR3 residues: CASSLQGSRYEQYF. In DNA form, the CDR3 reads TGTGCCAGCAGCCTACAGGGGTCCCGCTACGAGCAGTACTTC.

There are a few counts of this clone. The chain has TRBV25-1 and TRBJ2-7; D is unresolved. The CDR3 is 13 amino acids. CDR1 and CDR2 from the germline V gene are MGHDK and SYGVNS. The V and J ends lost 5 bases and 6 bases respectively, with 14 bases between them. CDR3 protein: CASSFEVPGEQYF. In DNA form, the CDR3 reads TGTGCCAGCAGTTTTGAGGTACCAGGCGAGCAGTACTTC.

The sample holds a few counts of this clone. This chain joins TRBV4-3 and TRBJ2-3, with TRBD2 matching 9 bases. Trimming at V came to 0 bases and at J to 4 bases, leaving 5 bases not matched to a gene. CDR1 is LGHNA, CDR2 YSLEER, per germline. This CDR3 spans 16 amino acids. The CDR3 sequence is CASSQDPSGRPDTQYF. The CDR3 DNA is TGCGCCAGCAGCCAAGATCCCAGCGGGAGGCCAGATACGCAGTATTTT.

The chain carries TRBV2 and TRBJ2-7; D gene unclear. The length of the CDR3 is 14 residues. Germline CDR1 and CDR2: SNHLY and FYNNEI. V was trimmed by 4 bases and J by 2 bases, leaving 12 bases between them. CDR3 bases: TGTGCCAGCAGTGGTAGCCCGACCACCTACGAGCAGTACTTC. This gives the protein CASSGSPTTYEQYF.

This clone was found a few times. The chain has TRBV29-1 and TRBJ2-7, with 9 bases identical to TRBD1. Trimming cost V 7 bases and J 5 bases; bases outside gene matches: 6. CDR1 is SQVTM, CDR2 ANQGSEA, per germline. This CDR3 region has 12 residues. In DNA form, the CDR3 reads TGCAGCGCGCCGGGACAGGGTGACGAGCAGTACGTC. The encoded protein is CSAPGQGDEQYV.

This clone turned up a few times. The rearrangement joins TRBV7-2 to TRBJ2-3; 9 bases agree with TRBD2. The CDR3 is made up of 14 amino acids. Losses at the gene ends were 5 bases for V and 4 bases for J; bases not matched to a gene: 4. CDR1 is SGHTA, CDR2 FQGNSA, per germline. The CDR3 sequence is CASSRSGSADTQYF. In DNA form, the CDR3 reads TGTGCCAGCAGCCGTAGCGGGAGCGCAGATACGCAGTATTTT.

Only a few counts were recorded for this clone. The CDR3 DNA sequence: TGTGCCAGCAGCTTAGTGACAGCGGACGAGCAGTACGTC. It is translated as CASSLVTADEQYV. The genes are TRBV13 and TRBJ2-7; the D gene could be TRBD1 or TRBD2 (5 bases each). The CDR3 runs 13 residues. The V end was cut by 1 base, the J end by 5 bases, with 9 bases between. CDR1 is PRHDT, CDR2 FYEKMQ, per germline (reference sequence).

This clone has a handful of counts. The chain couples TRBV7-2 to TRBJ2-5; no reliable D call. V lost 0 bases and J 7 bases, leaving 12 bases between the germline ends. The CDR3 length is 14 residues. The germline V gene has CDR1 SGHTA and CDR2 FQGNSA. The CDR3 DNA follows: TGTGCCAGCAGCTTAGCGGACCTCGTGGGGACCCAGTACTTC. Residues: CASSLADLVGTQYF.

The genes are TRBV13 and TRBJ2-5, with 10 nucleotides matching TRBD1. The CDR3 length is 15 residues. Trimming at V came to 1 base and at J to 5 bases, leaving 4 bases not matched to a gene. CDR1 and CDR2 from the germline V gene are PRHDT and FYEKMQ (reference sequence). This CDR3 is CASSLVTGGGETQYF. In DNA form, the CDR3 reads TGTGCCAGCAGCTTAGTGACAGGGGGCGGCGAGACCCAGTACTTC.

The chain combines TRBV5-4 with TRBJ2-3, with D unresolved. V was trimmed by 4 bases and J by 4 bases, leaving 10 bases between them. The V gene's germline CDR1 is SGHNT and CDR2 YYREEE (reference sequence). The CDR3 is 13 residues long. The CDR3 DNA sequence: TGTGCCAGCAGCCCGCCCGCAGCAGATACGCAGTATTTT. Its translation is CASSPPAADTQYF.

The chain has TRBV6-5 and TRBJ2-7; D call uncertain. The CDR3 consists of 15 residues. The V gene's germline CDR1 is MNHEY and CDR2 SVGAGI. Trimming shortened V by 0 bases and J by 3 bases, and 12 bases separated the two germline ends. The CDR3 sequence is CASSYSGQLNYEQYF. The CDR3 nucleotides read TGTGCCAGCAGTTACTCAGGGCAGCTGAACTACGAGCAGTACTTC.

There are a few counts of this clone. The rearrangement joins TRBV30 to TRBJ1-2; D is undetermined. Trimming shortened V by 2 bases and J by 2 bases, and 6 bases separated the two germline ends. CDR1 and CDR2 (germline): GTSNPN, SVGIG (reference sequence). The CDR3 has 12 residues. The CDR3 DNA is TGTGCCTGGAGTAGGACGAACTATGGCTACACCTTC. Translated, it gives CAWSRTNYGYTF. Combining the CDR3 with reference TRBV30 and TRBJ1-2 gives the whole variable domain SQTIHQWPATLVQPVGSPLSLECTVEGTSNPNLYWYRQAAGRGLQLLFYSVGIGQISSEVPQNLSASRPQDRQFILSSKKLLLSDSGFYLCAWSRTNYGYTFGSGTRLTVV.

The V and J genes are TRBV5-4 and TRBJ1-1; 7 nucleotides agree with TRBD1. The ends lost 2 bases at V and 1 base at J; junction bases unmatched: 5. CDR1 is SGHNT and CDR2 is YYREEE in the germline V gene (reference sequence). The CDR3 length is 15 residues. CDR3 bases: TGTGCCAGCAGCTTAATAGGGGGCTCGAACACTGAAGCTTTCTTT. Residues: CASSLIGGSNTEAFF. Supplemented by reference TRBV5-4 and TRBJ1-1, the full variable domain reads ETGVTQSPTHLIKTRGQQVTLRCSSQSGHNTVSWYQQALGQGPQFIFQYYREEENGRGNFPPRFSGLQFPNYSSELNVNALELDDSALYLCASSLIGGSNTEAFFGQGTRLTVV.

Comment on this clone: Other nucleotide sequences from this sample produce the same CDR3. The V and J genes are TRBV7-9 and TRBJ1-2; 7 bases align to TRBD1. The CDR3 runs to 13 residues. J was trimmed by 4 bases and V by 1 base; bases with no gene match: 0. Germline V lookup: CDR1 SEHNR, CDR2 FQNEAQ (reference sequence). The CDR3 sequence is CASSLGQGYGYTF. The CDR3 nucleotides read TGTGCCAGCAGCTTAGGACAGGGCTATGGCTACACCTTC.

There are a few counts of this clone. The V and J genes are TRBV5-6 and TRBJ2-7; D is perhaps TRBD2 (5 bases). There are 16 residues in the CDR3. Per the germline V gene, CDR1 is SGHDT and CDR2 is YYEEEE. V lost 1 base, J lost 4 bases, and 18 bases lay in between. The CDR3 nucleotides read TGTGCCAGCAGCTTGCTGAGTGGGAGTGCTATTTACGAGCAGTACGTC. Its protein product is CASSLLSGSAIYEQYV.

The chain carries TRBV4-3 and TRBJ2-1; D is unresolved. V was pared by 1 base and J by 7 bases, with 5 bases between. CDR1 is LGHNA, CDR2 YSLEER, per germline. CDR3 size: 12 residues. CDR3 amino acids: CASSQGRNEQFF. The CDR3 DNA is TGCGCCAGCAGCCAAGGCAGGAATGAGCAGTTCTTC.